The rows below give T cell receptor beta chains drawn from one sample of a study of beta chain features in type 1 diabetes. Sequencing was performed with immunoSEQ multiplex PCR; in TCRdb, only in-frame clones are kept and a portion is missing. The sample consists of around 180,000 clones, around 7.9% of them appearing once. Sequenced material: central memory CD4+ T cells from blood. These receptors originate from a man younger than 35 with type 1 diabetes. Both conserved end residues are trimmed from each CDR3.

TRBV5-1	TRBJ2-2	ASSLTGETGELF
TRBV28	TRBJ2-7	ASSPQTGSGLEQY
TRBV5-1	TRBJ2-6	ASSMRAASSGANVLT
TRBV5-4	TRBJ2-2	ASSPDRVSTGELF
TRBV2	TRBJ2-7	ASSTDRGAYEQY
TRBV2	TRBJ1-2	ASSVPGQGAQVDGYT
TRBV6-5	TRBJ2-7	ASRQYSGYEQY
TRBV5-1	TRBJ2-1	ASSPEGTGVSYNEQF
TRBV12-2	TRBJ1-6	ASRTNRRFSGGENSPLH
TRBV5-1	TRBJ2-1	ASSLGQRGANEQF
TRBV2	TRBJ2-3	ASLQADTQY
TRBV18	TRBJ2-7	ASSPRTSGTTYEQY
TRBV7-8	TRBJ2-5	ASSTGPSPSGQETQY
TRBV7-2	TRBJ2-3	ASSSGQSTDTQY
TRBV11-2	TRBJ1-1	ASSLWGLEAF
TRBV7-9	TRBJ1-4	ASSQRQYNEKLF
TRBV4-1	TRBJ2-1	ASSQDEPGTKQF
TRBV14	TRBJ2-1	ASSQVSGYWTGAYNEQF
TRBV2	TRBJ1-2	ASSPRPGTDYGYT
TRBV19	TRBJ2-3	ASSSPNRVGTDTQY
TRBV23-1	TRBJ2-6	ASSQSPGQPPCGANVLT
TRBV6-5	TRBJ1-1	ASSRTGTGGVAAF
TRBV5-1	TRBJ2-2	ASRTGERRELF
TRBV7-6	TRBJ1-2	ASSLVPQGGYGYT
TRBV18	TRBJ1-2	ASSPRTEEYGYT
TRBV30	TRBJ2-7	AWSNPPQAGPTYEQY
TRBV7-9	TRBJ2-2	ASSLEGTGRTGELF
TRBV6-5	TRBJ1-2	ASSRSDRVHGYT
TRBV6-6	TRBJ2-2	ASSSPGLAATGELF
TRBV7-6	TRBJ2-1	ASSLEGQGAQNEQF
TRBV30	TRBJ2-3	AWSVRGRSSTDTQY
TRBV7-9	TRBJ1-5	ASSLGRMAQPQH
TRBV2	TRBJ1-6	ASSVSGDGNSPLH
TRBV5-1	TRBJ2-1	ASSLAIKSGNNEQF
TRBV28	TRBJ1-2	ASNRSGANYGYT
TRBV28	TRBJ2-7	ASRGGQGDEQY
TRBV4-1	TRBJ2-3	ASSQRSSGGADTQY
TRBV10-3	TRBJ2-7	AISDAIASGRYEQY
TRBV10-3	TRBJ2-5	AISESRTGGSETQY
TRBV19	TRBJ1-5	ASTTGTGGYQPQH
TRBV19	TRBJ2-4	ASSILNWRRGQGIQY